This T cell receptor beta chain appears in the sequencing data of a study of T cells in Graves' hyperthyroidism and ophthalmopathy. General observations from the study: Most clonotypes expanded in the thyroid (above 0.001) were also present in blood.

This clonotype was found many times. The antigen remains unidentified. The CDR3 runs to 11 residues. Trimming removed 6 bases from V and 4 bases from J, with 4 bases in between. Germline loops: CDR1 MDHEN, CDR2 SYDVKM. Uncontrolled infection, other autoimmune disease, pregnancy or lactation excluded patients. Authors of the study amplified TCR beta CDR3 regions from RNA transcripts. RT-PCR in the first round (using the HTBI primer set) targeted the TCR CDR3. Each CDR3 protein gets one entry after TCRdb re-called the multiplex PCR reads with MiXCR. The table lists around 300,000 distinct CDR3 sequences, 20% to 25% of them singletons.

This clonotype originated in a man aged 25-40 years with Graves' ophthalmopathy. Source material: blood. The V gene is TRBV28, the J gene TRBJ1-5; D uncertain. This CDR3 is CASSHNQPQHF. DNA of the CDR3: TGTGCCAGCAGCCATAATCAGCCCCAGCATTTT.